This entry describes one T cell receptor (beta chain). FACS was used to enrich TEMRA cells, whereas the CD8+ and CD4+ T cells were obtained by negative isolation. The data are from a study of CD8 T cells in Susac syndrome. Random hexamers served to reverse transcribe about 0.45 to 1 ug RNA. In TCRdb, the immunoSEQ multiplex PCR reads were re-called with MiXCR into one record per CDR3 protein. Of 120,000 or so distinct CDR3 sequences in the sample, around 96% were seen once. Trimming stripped 5 bases from V and 0 bases from J, with 14 bases between. CDR1 is SGHAT, CDR2 FQNNGV, per germline. There are 16 residues in the CDR3.

This chain uses TRBV11-2 with TRBJ2-1; D possibly corresponds to TRBD2 (6 bases). Sequenced input: CD4+ T cells from PBMCs. The clonotype comes from a human donor in good health. The CDR3 DNA reads TGTGCCAGCAGCCTCTCCGGCGGGACCTCCTACAATGAGCAGTTCTTC. As protein: CASSLSGGTSYNEQFF.